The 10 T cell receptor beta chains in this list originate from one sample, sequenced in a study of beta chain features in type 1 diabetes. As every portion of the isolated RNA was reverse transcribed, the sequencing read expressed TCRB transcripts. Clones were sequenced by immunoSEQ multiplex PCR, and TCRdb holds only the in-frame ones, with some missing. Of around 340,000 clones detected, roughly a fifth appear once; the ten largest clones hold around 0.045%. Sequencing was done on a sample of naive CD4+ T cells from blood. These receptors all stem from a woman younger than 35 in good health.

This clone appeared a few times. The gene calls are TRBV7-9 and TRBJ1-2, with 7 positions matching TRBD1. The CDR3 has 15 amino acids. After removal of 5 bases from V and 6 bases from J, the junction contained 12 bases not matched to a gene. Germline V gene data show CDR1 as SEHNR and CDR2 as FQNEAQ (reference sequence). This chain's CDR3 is CASSPGTGVGDGYTF. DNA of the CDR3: TGTGCCAGCAGCCCGGGTACAGGGGTTGGGGATGGCTACACCTTC.

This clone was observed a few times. In DNA form, the CDR3 reads TGTGCCAGCAGTGGACAGGGCTCAGCTTTCTTT. Encoded protein: CASSGQGSAFF. This sequence joins TRBV2 and TRBJ1-1, with 7 bases fitting TRBD1. Germline loops: CDR1 SNHLY, CDR2 FYNNEI. This CDR3 is built from 11 residues. The J segment lost 10 bases and the V segment lost 4 bases, leaving 3 bases of the junction unmatched. The full variable domain, in which reference TRBV2 and TRBJ1-1 provide the parts outside the CDR3, is EPEVTQTPSHQVTQMGQEVILRCVPISNHLYFYWYRQILGQKVEFLVSFYNNEISEKSEIFDDQFSVERPDGSNFTLKIRSTKLEDSAMYFCASSGQGSAFFGQGTRLTVV.

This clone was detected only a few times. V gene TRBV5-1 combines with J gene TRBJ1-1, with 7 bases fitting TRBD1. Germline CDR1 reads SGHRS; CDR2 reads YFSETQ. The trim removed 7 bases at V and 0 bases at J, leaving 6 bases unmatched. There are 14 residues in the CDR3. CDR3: CASGRDSMNTEAFF. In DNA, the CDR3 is TGCGCCAGCGGCCGGGACAGTATGAACACTGAAGCTTTCTTT.

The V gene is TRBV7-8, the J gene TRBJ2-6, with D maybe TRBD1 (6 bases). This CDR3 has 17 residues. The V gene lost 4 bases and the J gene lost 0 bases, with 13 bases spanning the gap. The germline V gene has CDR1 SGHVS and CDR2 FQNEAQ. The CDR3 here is CASSSHREYSGANVLTF. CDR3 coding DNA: TGTGCCAGCAGCTCCCACAGGGAATACTCTGGGGCCAACGTCCTGACTTTC.

The CDR3: CASSISTGQETQYF. The CDR3, as DNA: TGTGCCAGTAGTATATCGACAGGCCAAGAGACCCAGTACTTC. The chain joins TRBV19 to TRBJ2-5, with D possibly TRBD1 on 6 matching bases. Germline V gene sequence: CDR1 LNHDA, CDR2 SQIVND (reference sequence). With 2 bases removed from V and 1 base from J, the gap between germline ends came to 8 bases. This CDR3 has 14 residues.

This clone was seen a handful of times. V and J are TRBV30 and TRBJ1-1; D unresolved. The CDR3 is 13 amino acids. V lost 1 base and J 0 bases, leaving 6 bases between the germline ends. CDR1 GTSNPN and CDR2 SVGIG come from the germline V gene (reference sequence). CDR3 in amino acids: CAWSERMNTEAFF. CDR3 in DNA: TGTGCCTGGAGTGAGCGGATGAACACTGAAGCTTTCTTT.

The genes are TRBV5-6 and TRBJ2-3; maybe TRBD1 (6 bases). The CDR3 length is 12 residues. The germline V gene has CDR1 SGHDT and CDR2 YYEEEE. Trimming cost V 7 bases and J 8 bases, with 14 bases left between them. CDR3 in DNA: TGTGCCAGCGCCCCTAACAGGGCTACGCAGTATTTT. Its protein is CASAPNRATQYF.

CDR3 sequence: CASSSRGPTGANVLTF. CDR3 nucleotides: TGTGCCAGCAGCTCTAGGGGCCCAACTGGGGCCAACGTCCTGACTTTC. This rearrangement joins TRBV9 to TRBJ2-6, with D maybe TRBD1 (5 bases). The CDR3 contains 16 residues. The V end lost 4 bases, the J end lost 2 bases, and 13 bases lay between the germline ends. Germline assignment: CDR1 SGDLS and CDR2 YYNGEE.

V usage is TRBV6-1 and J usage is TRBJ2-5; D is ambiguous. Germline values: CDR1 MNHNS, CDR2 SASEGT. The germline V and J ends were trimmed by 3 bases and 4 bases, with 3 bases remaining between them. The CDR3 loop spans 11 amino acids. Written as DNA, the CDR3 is TGTGCCAGCAGTGACTCAGAGACCCAGTACTTC. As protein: CASSDSETQYF.

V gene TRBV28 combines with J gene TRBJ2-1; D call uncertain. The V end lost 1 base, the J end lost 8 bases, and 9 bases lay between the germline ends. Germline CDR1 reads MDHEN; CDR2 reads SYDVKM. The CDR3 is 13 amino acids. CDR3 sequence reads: CASSLSSTDEQFF. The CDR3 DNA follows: TGTGCCAGCAGTTTATCGTCCACGGATGAGCAGTTCTTC.